A single TCR beta chain is shown here with its context. The antigen is unknown. This entry is derived from a study of T cell responses to AZD1222 COVID-19 vaccine. V lost 1 base and J 4 bases, leaving 7 bases between the germline ends. The CDR3 is made up of 14 amino acids. Germline loops: CDR1 MNHNS, CDR2 SASEGT. Study-wide points: Spike-specific TCR breadth rose after two AZD1222 doses, and depth rose as well. Nearly half of unique spike-specific TCRs reportedly avoided B.1.351 and B.1.1.7 mutated regions. Among the donors, most were white British and more were female, and clonal diversity was possibly underestimated. Sampled repertoires all dated from after the peak T cell response.

Method: immunoSEQ multiplex PCR; TCRdb's copy keeps in-frame clones and lacks some. The data hold some 130,000 clones, with over 85% observed a single time. This receptor was obtained from an adult in good health. This chain joins TRBV6-1 and TRBJ1-4; D ambiguous. Source: peripheral blood, taken on day 0 of AZD1222 vaccination. The CDR3 sequence: CASSEGRSNEKLFF. CDR3 nucleotides: TGTGCCAGCAGTGAAGGCAGAAGTAATGAAAAACTGTTTTTT.